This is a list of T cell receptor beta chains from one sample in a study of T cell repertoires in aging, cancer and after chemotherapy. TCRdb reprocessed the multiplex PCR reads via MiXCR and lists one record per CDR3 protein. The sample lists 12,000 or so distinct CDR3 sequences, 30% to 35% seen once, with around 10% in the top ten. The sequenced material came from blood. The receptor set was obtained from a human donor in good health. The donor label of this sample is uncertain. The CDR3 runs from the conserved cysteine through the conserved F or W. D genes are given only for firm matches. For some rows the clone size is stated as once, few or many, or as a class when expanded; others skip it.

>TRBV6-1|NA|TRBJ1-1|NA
TGTGCCAGCCTCCTCGGGGGACGGTTCACTGAAGCTTTCTTT
CASLLGGRFTEAFF
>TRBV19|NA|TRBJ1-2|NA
TGTGCCAGTAGTATTTCGAGAAAAGGGGGAGGCTATGGCTACACCTTC
CASSISRKGGGYGYTF
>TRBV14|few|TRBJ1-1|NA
TGTGCCAGCAGCCAAGAGTGGTGGGGTACTGAAGCTTTCTTT
CASSQEWWGTEAFF
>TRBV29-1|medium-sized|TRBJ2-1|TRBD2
TGCAGCGTTGAGGGGGTAGCGGGGGGACCCTACAATGAGCAGTTCTTC
CSVEGVAGGPYNEQFF
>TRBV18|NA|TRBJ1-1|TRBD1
TGTGCCAGCAACCGGGACAGAGAGGAAGCTTTCTTT
CASNRDREEAFF
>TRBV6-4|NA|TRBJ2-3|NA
TGTGCCAGCAGTGAGGGGGGGCCGACAGATACGCAGTATTTT
CASSEGGPTDTQYF
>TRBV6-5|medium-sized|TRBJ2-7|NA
TGTGCCAGCACCCCCACCAGCTCCTACGAGCAGTACTTC
CASTPTSSYEQYF
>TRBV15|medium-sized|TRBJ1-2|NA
TGTGCCACCAGCAGAACGTCAGGAGACTACACCTTC
CATSRTSGDYTF
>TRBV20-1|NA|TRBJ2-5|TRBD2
TGCAGTGCTGCGATTCCAGCGGGGGGGCGGGAGACCCAGTACTTC
CSAAIPAGGRETQYF
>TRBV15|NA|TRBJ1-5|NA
TGTGCCACCAGCAGAGATTTGGGTACTTATCAGCCCCAGCATTTT
CATSRDLGTYQPQHF
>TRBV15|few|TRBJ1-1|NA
TGTGCCACCAGCAGAGTAGGCAGGGCTGGGATGAACACTGAAGCTTTCTTT
CATSRVGRAGMNTEAFF
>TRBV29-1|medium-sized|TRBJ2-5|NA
TGCAGCGTTGATGGATCGGAGGGGAGGATAAGTGAGACCCAGTACTTC
CSVDGSEGRISETQYF
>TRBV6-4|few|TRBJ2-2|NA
TGTGCCAGCAGTGACTCGCGGGTCACCGGGGAGCTGTTTTTT
CASSDSRVTGELFF
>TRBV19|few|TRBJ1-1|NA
TGTGCCAGTAGTATAAGCAGGAACACTGAAGCTTTCTTT
CASSISRNTEAFF
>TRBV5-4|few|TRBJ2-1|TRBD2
TGTGCCAGCAGCTTAGCGGGGGGAACCTACAATGAGCAGTTCTTC
CASSLAGGTYNEQFF
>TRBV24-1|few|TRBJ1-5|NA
TGTGCCACCAGTGATCGGGGGGCAAATCAGCCCCAGCATTTT
CATSDRGANQPQHF
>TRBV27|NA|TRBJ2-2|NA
TGTGCCAGCAGTTTACCCGCGACAGGCACCGGGGAGCTGTTTTTT
CASSLPATGTGELFF
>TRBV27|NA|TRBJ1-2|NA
TGTGCCAGCAGTTTTCTGGGGGGAATTGGCTACACCTTC
CASSFLGGIGYTF
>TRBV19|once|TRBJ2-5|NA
TGTGCCAGTACCGGAGAGTGGGGGGCCGGAGAGCAGTACTTC
CASTGEWGAGEQYF
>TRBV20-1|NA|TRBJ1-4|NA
TGCAGTGCTAGAGCAGGGTTAGGTGAAAAACTGTTTTTT
CSARAGLGEKLFF
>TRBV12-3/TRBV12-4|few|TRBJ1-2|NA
TGTGCCAGCAGCCGAGGACAGCACTATGGCTACACCTTC
CASSRGQHYGYTF
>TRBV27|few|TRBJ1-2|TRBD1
TGTGCCAGCAGCCTCGACAGGGGCACCTATGGCTACACCTTC
CASSLDRGTYGYTF
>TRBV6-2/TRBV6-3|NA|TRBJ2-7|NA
TGTGCCAGCAGTTACGGGTTGTACTACGAGCAGTACTTC
CASSYGLYYEQYF
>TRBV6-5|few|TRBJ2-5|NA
TGTGCCAGCTCGGGGTACGAGACCCAGTACTTC
CASSGYETQYF
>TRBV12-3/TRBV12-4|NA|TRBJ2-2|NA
TGTGCCAGCAGTGAATTGGGGAACACCGGGGAGCTGTTTTTT
CASSELGNTGELFF
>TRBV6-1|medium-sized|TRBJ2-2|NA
TGTGCCAGCAGTGAAGGATGGGGCGGGTCGAACACCGGGGAGCTGTTTTTT
CASSEGWGGSNTGELFF
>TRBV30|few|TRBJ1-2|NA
TGTGCCTGGAGTCCAGACGGGGCGGTCTATGGCTACACCTTC
CAWSPDGAVYGYTF
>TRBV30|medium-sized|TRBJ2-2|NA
TGTGCCTGGAGACTACCGCCCCTGACTGGCGGGGAGCTGTTTTTT
CAWRLPPLTGGELFF
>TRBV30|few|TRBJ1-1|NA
TGTGCCTGGAGTTGGGGCACGGGCATGAACACTGAAGCTTTCTTT
CAWSWGTGMNTEAFF
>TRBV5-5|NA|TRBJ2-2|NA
TGTGCCAGCAGCCCGAGTCAAGAACTGAACACCGGGGAGCTGTTTTTT
CASSPSQELNTGELFF
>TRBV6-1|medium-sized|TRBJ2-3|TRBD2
TGTGCCAGCAGCCTAGCGGGCACAGATACGCAGTATTTT
CASSLAGTDTQYF
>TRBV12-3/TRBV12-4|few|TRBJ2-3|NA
TGTGCCAGCAGCACCGGAGGTACAGATACGCAGTATTTT
CASSTGGTDTQYF
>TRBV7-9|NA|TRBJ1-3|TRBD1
TGTGCCAGCAGGCCTACAGGGGATGGAAACACCATATATTTT
CASRPTGDGNTIYF
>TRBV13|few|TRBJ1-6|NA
TGTGCCAGCAGCCCCGGGGGGCGCTCACCCCTCCACTTT
CASSPGGRSPLHF
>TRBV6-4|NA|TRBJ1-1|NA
TGTGCCAGCAGTGTAGGGTTCACTGAAGCTTTCTTT
CASSVGFTEAFF
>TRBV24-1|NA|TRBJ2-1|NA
TGTGCCACCAGTCGGGGGCCCGGTGAGCAGTTCTTC
CATSRGPGEQFF
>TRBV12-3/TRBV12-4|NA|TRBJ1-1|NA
TGTGCCAGCAGTCGAGGGTATGAAGCTTTCTTT
CASSRGYEAFF
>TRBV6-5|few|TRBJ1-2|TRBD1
TGTGCCAGCAGACCGGGACAGATCTATGGCTACACCTTC
CASRPGQIYGYTF
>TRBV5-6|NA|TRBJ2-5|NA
TGTGCCAGCAGCTCGCTGTTTGGTAGAGAGGAGACCCAGTACTTC
CASSSLFGREETQYF
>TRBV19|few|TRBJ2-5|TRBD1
TGTGCCAGCACCATGACCGGACAGGGAGAAAGAAAGGAGACCCAGTACTTC
CASTMTGQGERKETQYF
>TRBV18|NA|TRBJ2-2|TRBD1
TGTGCCAGCTCACCGACAGGGGAAAGAACCGGGGAGCTGTTTTTT
CASSPTGERTGELFF
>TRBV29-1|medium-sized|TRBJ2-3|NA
TGCAGCGCGACAGTGAGCACAGATACGCAGTATTTT
CSATVSTDTQYF
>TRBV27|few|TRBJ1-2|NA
TGTGCCAGCACCCCGACAGTCTATGGCTACACCTTC
CASTPTVYGYTF
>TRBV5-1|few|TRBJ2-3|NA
TGCGCCAGCAGCCGGGGCAGGACCACAGATACGCAGTATTTT
CASSRGRTTDTQYF
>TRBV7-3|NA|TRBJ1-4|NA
TGTGCCAGCTCGGCGGGGAAGGATGAAAAACTGTTTTTT
CASSAGKDEKLFF
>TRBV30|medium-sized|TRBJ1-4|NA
TGTGCCTGGATGGGCCCTAATAATGAAAAACTGTTTTTT
CAWMGPNNEKLFF
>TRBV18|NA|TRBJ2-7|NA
TGTGCCAGCTCACCACGCCAGGGGATCTACGAGCAGTACTTC
CASSPRQGIYEQYF
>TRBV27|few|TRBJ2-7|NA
TGTGCCAGCAGTTACGGTTCGGGCTACGAGCAGTACTTC
CASSYGSGYEQYF
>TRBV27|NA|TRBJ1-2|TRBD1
TGTGCCAGCTCAAATACAGGGGGCCTCTATGGCTACACCTTC
CASSNTGGLYGYTF
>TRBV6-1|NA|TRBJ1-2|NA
TGTGCCAGCAGGGGTGGGCAGGACACAATGTATGGCTACACCTTC
CASRGGQDTMYGYTF
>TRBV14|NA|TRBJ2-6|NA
TGTGCCAGCAGCCAAGATGTCTCTGGGGCCAACGTCCTGACTTTC
CASSQDVSGANVLTF
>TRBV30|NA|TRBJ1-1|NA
TGTGCCTGGGCGGGACAAGTCGAAGCTTTCTTT
CAWAGQVEAFF
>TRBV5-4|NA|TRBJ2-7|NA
TGTGCCAGCAGCCTGGACCCGATAAGGGAGGTCGAGCAGTACTTC
CASSLDPIREVEQYF
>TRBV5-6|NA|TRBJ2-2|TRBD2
TGTGCCAGCAGCTTAGCGGGGGGGCTGGGCACCGGGGAGCTGTTTTTT
CASSLAGGLGTGELFF
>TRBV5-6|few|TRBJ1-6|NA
TGTGCCAGCAGGGAGGGGGGATATAATTCACCCCTCCACTTT
CASREGGYNSPLHF
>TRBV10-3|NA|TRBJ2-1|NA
TGTGCCATCAGTGAGTCCTACAATGAGCAGTTCTTC
CAISESYNEQFF
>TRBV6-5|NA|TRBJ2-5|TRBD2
TGTGCCAGCAGCCTAGCGGGGGTAGAGACCCAGTACTTC
CASSLAGVETQYF